This T cell receptor (beta chain) was observed in a study of blood T cells in healthy people across ages. As for the study in general: Using template switching, researchers captured about one barcoded beta molecule for each two T cells.

There are 15 residues in the CDR3. Germline values: CDR1 SQVTM, CDR2 ANQGSEA. Ranging in age from about 6 to 95, the donors were healthy Caucasian individuals from Russia. Next came a second PCR, run for about 6 to 12 cycles, which used a sample-barcoded 5' primer along with a J-beta primer mix. MiXCR, run by TCRdb on the 5' RACE reads, gives a single entry per CDR3 protein. The sample has more than 1,000,000 distinct CDR3 sequences, approximately 25% seen once. In addition, the sample was reused for a study of T cells of mothers and their children. That study reports: Thymic selection molds TCR recombination output in much the same way for related pairs as for unrelated pairs. The authors found no persistent microchimeric T cell clones.

J is TRBJ2-7 and V is TRBV29-1; the match to TRBD1 covers 7 bases. The DNA matches TRBJ2-1 better at its end, which makes the J call doubtful. This TCR was recovered from a girl aged 2 to 10 in good health. Sequenced: blood. In nucleotides, the CDR3 is TGCAGCGCGAGAGGAAACCGGGACAGATACAATGAGCAGTTCTTC. This gives the protein CSARGNRDRYNEQFF.